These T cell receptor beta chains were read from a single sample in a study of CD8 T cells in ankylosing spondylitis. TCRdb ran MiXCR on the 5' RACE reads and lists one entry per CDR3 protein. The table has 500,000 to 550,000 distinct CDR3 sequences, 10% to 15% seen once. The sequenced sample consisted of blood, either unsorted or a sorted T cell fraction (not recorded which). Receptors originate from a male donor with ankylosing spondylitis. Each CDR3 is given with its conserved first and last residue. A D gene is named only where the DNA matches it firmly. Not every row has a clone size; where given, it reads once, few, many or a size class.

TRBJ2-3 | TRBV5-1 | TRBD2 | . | CASSLVKASGSDTQYF | TGCGCCAGCAGCTTGGTCAAGGCTAGCGGGAGTGATACGCAGTATTTT
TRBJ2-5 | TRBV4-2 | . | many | CASSQDLGMGTQYF | TGTGCCAGCAGCCAAGACCTAGGGATGGGGACCCAGTACTTC
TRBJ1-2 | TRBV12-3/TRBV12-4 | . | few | CASSLMGSDGYTF | TGTGCCAGCAGTTTAATGGGTAGCGATGGCTACACCTTC
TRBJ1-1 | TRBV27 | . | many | CASSLTPPGTEAFF | TGTGCCAGCAGTTTAACACCCCCCGGGACTGAAGCTTTCTTT
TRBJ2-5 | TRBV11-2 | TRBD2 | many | CASSPRGGGPKETQYF | TGTGCCAGCAGCCCCCGCGGGGGAGGGCCTAAAGAGACCCAGTACTTC
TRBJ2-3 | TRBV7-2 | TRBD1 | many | CASSLLGQGQYF | TGTGCCAGCAGCTTATTGGGACAGGGGCAGTATTTT
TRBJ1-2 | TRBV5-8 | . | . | CASSPRLAGYTF | TGTGCCAGCAGCCCTCGGCTCGCTGGCTACACCTTC
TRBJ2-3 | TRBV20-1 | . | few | CSARSVASTDTQYF | TGCAGTGCTAGATCGGTGGCGTCCACAGATACGCAGTATTTT
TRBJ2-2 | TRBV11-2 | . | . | CASSLRTSQPGELFF | TGTGCCAGCAGCTTAAGGACGTCCCAACCCGGGGAGCTGTTTTTT
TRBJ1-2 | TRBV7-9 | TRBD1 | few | CASSLSGTGDGYTF | TGTGCCAGCAGCTTATCCGGGACAGGGGATGGCTACACCTTC
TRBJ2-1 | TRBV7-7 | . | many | CASSLSDVNEQFF | TGTGCCAGCAGCTTGTCCGACGTCAATGAGCAGTTCTTC
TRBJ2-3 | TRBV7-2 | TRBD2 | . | CASSLPNGRADTQYF | TGTGCCAGCAGCTTACCTAACGGGAGGGCCGATACGCAGTATTTT
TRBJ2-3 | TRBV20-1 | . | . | CSCLSDTQYF | TGCAGTTGCCTTTCAGATACGCAGTATTTT
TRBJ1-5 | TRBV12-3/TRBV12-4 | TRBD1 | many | CATGGRGDQPQHF | TGTGCCACAGGGGGCAGGGGCGATCAGCCCCAGCATTTT
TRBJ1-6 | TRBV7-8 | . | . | CASSLRDPCSSPLHF | TGTGCCAGCAGCTTAAGGGACCCATGCAGTTCACCCCTCCACTTT
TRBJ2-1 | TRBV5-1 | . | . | CASSLARRGNEQFF | TGCGCCAGCAGCTTGGCCCGGAGGGGGAATGAGCAGTTCTTC
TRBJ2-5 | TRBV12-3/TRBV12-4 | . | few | CASSFGGAETQYF | TGTGCCAGCAGTTTTGGGGGGGCAGAGACCCAGTACTTC
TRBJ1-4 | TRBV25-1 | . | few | CASSEYVNGPVNEKLFF | TGTGCCAGCAGTGAATATGTAAACGGACCGGTGAATGAAAAACTGTTTTTT
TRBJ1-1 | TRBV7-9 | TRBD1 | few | CASSLKQGGTEAFF | TGTGCCAGCAGCTTGAAACAGGGGGGGACTGAAGCTTTCTTT
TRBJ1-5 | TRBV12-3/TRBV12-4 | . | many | CASSISWSGQPQHF | TGTGCCAGCAGTATATCTTGGTCGGGTCAGCCCCAGCATTTT